These 29 T cell receptor beta chains share one sample of origin, sequenced in a study of control samples from healthy donors and cancer patients. Some clones are missing from TCRdb's copy, which holds only in-frame ones; the method was immunoSEQ multiplex PCR. The sample yields around 53,000 clones, roughly nine tenths seen once. Sequencing was performed on PBMCs. These receptor sequences come from a man aged 60-69 years with head and neck cancer.

The J gene is TRBJ1-5, the V gene TRBV28; unclear D gene. Germline-derived CDR1 and CDR2 are MDHEN and SYDVKM. Trimming took off 6 bases at V and 7 bases at J, with 16 bases between the two ends. The CDR3 has 14 amino acids. The CDR3 DNA reads as TGTGCCAGCAGCGTTACCGGGAAAATACAGCCCCAGCATTTT. Its protein is CASSVTGKIQPQHF.

This chain joins TRBV30 and TRBJ1-4, with D hard to call. V was pared by 4 bases and J by 4 bases, with 13 bases between. Looked up from germline, CDR1 is GTSNPN and CDR2 is SVGIG (reference sequence). The CDR3 consists of 14 residues. The CDR3 sequence is CAWTPSALNEKLFF. CDR3 nucleotide sequence: TGTGCCTGGACTCCGTCGGCGCTTAATGAAAAACTGTTTTTT.

The chain has TRBV19 and TRBJ2-1; 8 nucleotides agree with TRBD2. CDR3 size: 16 residues. Germline-derived CDR1 and CDR2 are LNHDA and SQIVND (reference sequence). Losses at the gene ends were 0 bases for V and 3 bases for J; bases not matched to a gene: 4. CDR3 in amino acids: CASSIEKGLVYNEQFF. CDR3 sequence (DNA): TGTGCCAGTAGTATAGAAAAGGGACTAGTCTACAATGAGCAGTTCTTC.

This clone appeared a single time. The chain carries TRBV7-8 and TRBJ1-3; D is perhaps TRBD1 (6 bases). V lost 5 bases to trimming and J lost 0 bases, with 11 bases between them. The CDR3 contains 15 residues. Germline loops: CDR1 SGHVS, CDR2 FQNEAQ. CDR3 in amino acids: CASSHRDTSGNTIYF. CDR3 bases: TGTGCCAGCAGCCACAGGGATACCTCTGGAAACACCATATATTTT.

The V and J genes are TRBV6-5 and TRBJ1-5; D gene unclear. V was shortened by 0 bases and J by 5 bases, with 11 bases between the two germline ends. The CDR3 spans 15 residues. Germline CDR1 reads MNHEY; CDR2 reads SVGAGI. The CDR3 reads CASSYSRSYDQPQHF. The CDR3 DNA is TGTGCCAGCAGTTACTCGAGGAGTTACGATCAGCCCCAGCATTTT.

In DNA, the CDR3 is TGCGCCAGCAGCTTGGATCGCACTGAAGCTTTCTTT. Translation: CASSLDRTEAFF. The chain couples TRBV5-1 to TRBJ1-1; D not resolved. Germline lookup yields CDR1 SGHRS and CDR2 YFSETQ. The CDR3 is 12 amino acids. Trimming pared 0 bases from V and 4 bases from J, leaving 4 bases between.

This clone was seen only once. The chain combines TRBV10-2 with TRBJ2-7; TRBD2 agrees at 12 bases. From germline, CDR1 is WSHSY and CDR2 SAAADI. V lost 8 bases, J lost 4 bases, and 6 bases stayed unmatched. The CDR3 totals 14 residues. The CDR3 loop reads CASGSTSGSYEQYF. The CDR3 DNA reads as TGCGCCAGCGGATCGACTAGCGGGAGTTACGAGCAGTACTTC.

The rearrangement uses TRBV7-9 and TRBJ1-1; 9 positions agree with TRBD1. Unmatched junction bases numbered 7, after V lost 1 base and J lost 7 bases. The CDR3 has 15 residues. Germline CDR1 and CDR2: SEHNR and FQNEAQ (reference sequence). Here the CDR3 reads CASSLGGQGSVEAFF. As DNA, the CDR3 is TGTGCCAGCAGCTTAGGCGGACAGGGGTCGGTTGAAGCTTTCTTT.

CDR3 coding DNA: TGTGCCAGCCTCGAAACCTACGAGCAGTACTTC. Its protein is CASLETYEQYF. The V and J genes are TRBV2 and TRBJ2-7, with D uncertain. CDR3 length: 11 amino acids. The V and J ends lost 8 bases and 2 bases respectively, with 7 bases between them. Germline CDR1 reads SNHLY; CDR2 reads FYNNEI. The full variable domain, its missing parts supplied by reference TRBV2 and TRBJ2-7, is EPEVTQTPSHQVTQMGQEVILRCVPISNHLYFYWYRQILGQKVEFLVSFYNNEISEKSEIFDDQFSVERPDGSNFTLKIRSTKLEDSAMYFCASLETYEQYFGPGTRLTVT.

This chain links TRBV6-2 or TRBV6-3 with TRBJ2-7, with 8 bases identical to TRBD1. Germline values: CDR1 MNHEY, CDR2 SVGEGT. V shed 5 bases and J 1 base; nucleotides not matched to a gene: 7. The CDR3 extends over 15 amino acids. Written as DNA, the CDR3 is TGTGCCAGCAGTCGCAGGGGGCTCCGGTCCTACGAGCAGTACTTC. It codes for CASSRRGLRSYEQYF.

The genes are TRBV20-1 and TRBJ1-1; D is unresolved. With 5 bases removed from V and 0 bases from J, the gap between germline ends came to 4 bases. Germline V lookup: CDR1 DFQATT, CDR2 SNEGSKA (reference sequence). CDR3 length equals 11 residues. CDR3 protein: CSAPLNTEAFF. The CDR3, as DNA: TGCAGTGCTCCACTGAACACTGAAGCTTTCTTT.

This clone was seen once. The chain couples TRBV27 to TRBJ1-5, with 9 positions matching TRBD1. The CDR3 runs 15 residues. The V segment lost 6 bases and the J segment 6 bases; nucleotides outside the gene matches: 9. Germline V CDR1 and CDR2: MNHEY, SMNVEV (reference sequence). CDR3 DNA sequence: TGTGCCAGCAGCACCGGGACAGGGAGGGGTCAGCCCCAGCATTTT. Translation: CASSTGTGRGQPQHF.

The gene calls are TRBV25-1 and TRBJ1-4, with D perhaps matching TRBD1 (5 bases). The germline V gene encodes CDR1 MGHDK and CDR2 SYGVNS. V was clipped by 3 bases and J by 8 bases, with 13 bases between them. CDR3 length: 14 residues. CDR3 protein: CASSEGRTAEKLFF. CDR3 DNA: TGTGCCAGCAGTGAGGGGCGGACGGCGGAAAAACTGTTTTTT.

V and J are TRBV2 and TRBJ2-7; no firm D call. The CDR3 is 12 residues long. V was shortened by 6 bases and J by 8 bases, with 14 bases between the two germline ends. Germline V gives CDR1 SNHLY, CDR2 FYNNEI. The DNA for the CDR3 is TGTGCCAGCAGCTTTGGGGAAAAGAAGCAGTACTTC. Its protein product is CASSFGEKKQYF.

This clone was seen only a few times. The gene calls are TRBV4-2 and TRBJ1-1, with 8 bases that match TRBD1. There are 13 residues in the CDR3. Germline assignment: CDR1 LGHNA and CDR2 YNFKEQ. V shed 4 bases, J shed 4 bases, and the junction held 2 bases outside the gene matches. CDR3 DNA: TGTGCCAGCAGCCGGACAGGGAGCACTGAAGCTTTCTTT. This codes for CASSRTGSTEAFF.

This sequence joins TRBV18 and TRBJ1-1; 8 nucleotides match TRBD1. V was pared by 5 bases and J by 1 base, with 3 bases of the junction left unmatched. Germline V lookup: CDR1 KGHSH, CDR2 LQKENI. This CDR3 is built from 14 residues. The CDR3 protein is CASSADRANTEAFF. CDR3 bases: TGTGCCAGCTCAGCGGACAGGGCGAACACTGAAGCTTTCTTT.

The chain has TRBV10-3 and TRBJ2-5, with 8 bases fitting TRBD1. With 4 bases clipped from V and 5 bases from J, the junction kept 6 bases outside the gene matches. The CDR3 totals 14 residues. Germline V gives CDR1 ENHRY, CDR2 SYGVKD. This CDR3 is CAISAGQGLETQYF. CDR3 sequence (DNA): TGTGCCATCAGTGCCGGACAGGGTTTGGAGACCCAGTACTTC.

The count of this clone is one. The chain combines TRBV21-1 with TRBJ2-7; the table's D call TRBD2 went unverified against the DNA. TRBV21-1 is labeled a pseudogene. This CDR3 contains 15 residues. The CDR3 DNA reads TGTGCCAGCAGCCACGTGGAGGAGAGCTCCTACGAGCAGTACTTC. Residues: CASSHVEESSYEQYF.

V and J are TRBV5-8 and TRBJ1-4; D possibly corresponds to TRBD1 (5 bases). Germline V lookup: CDR1 SGHTS, CDR2 YDEGEE. The CDR3 is made up of 16 amino acids. Trimming removed 6 bases from V and 4 bases from J, with 19 bases in between. The CDR3 loop reads CASNTSRQKNNEKLFF. CDR3 bases: TGTGCCAGCAACACCTCCCGACAGAAGAATAATGAAAAACTGTTTTTT.

The CDR3 DNA reads TGTGCCTGGCGACAGGTCCGGAACACCGGGGAGCTGTTTTTT. Translating gives CAWRQVRNTGELFF. V is TRBV30 and J is TRBJ2-2, with D perhaps TRBD1 (6 bases). This CDR3 contains 14 residues. The germline V gene has CDR1 GTSNPN and CDR2 SVGIG (reference sequence). Trimming left V 5 bases short and J 1 base short, with 11 bases between.

This chain connects TRBV19 to TRBJ1-5, with TRBD1 matching 9 bases. The J segment lost 3 bases and the V segment lost 3 bases, leaving 9 bases of the junction unmatched. In germline, CDR1 is LNHDA, CDR2 SQIVND (reference sequence). The CDR3 covers 17 residues. CDR3 bases: TGTGCCAGTAGTATTGCCCGGGACAGGGCCTCCAATCAGCCCCAGCATTTT. It encodes CASSIARDRASNQPQHF.

This clone was seen once. The J gene is TRBJ1-6, the V gene TRBV28; D call uncertain. Germline CDR1 reads MDHEN; CDR2 reads SYDVKM. The CDR3 contains 16 residues. V was pared by 2 bases and J by 0 bases, with 8 bases between. The CDR3, as DNA: TGTGCCAGCAGTTTAGGACGTATCTCCTATAATTCACCCCTCCACTTT. This encodes CASSLGRISYNSPLHF.

The chain employs TRBV6-5 and TRBJ2-1; 9 nucleotides align to TRBD2. V dropped 8 bases and J dropped 8; count of bases not matched to a gene: 10. Germline CDR1 is MNHEY and CDR2 is SVGAGI. This CDR3 spans 14 amino acids. The CDR3 DNA follows: TGTGCCAGCTTCGATAGCGGGAGTGGGTATGAGCAGTTCTTC. Its translation is CASFDSGSGYEQFF.

The CDR3 bases are TGCAGCGCTAGCCTGGCCGGGACAGGAAAATGGAACACTGAAGCTTTCTTT. Protein product: CSASLAGTGKWNTEAFF. The chain is built from TRBV29-1 and TRBJ1-1; 8 nucleotides match TRBD1. Germline CDR1 reads SQVTM; CDR2 reads ANQGSEA. This CDR3 has 17 amino acids. With 7 bases clipped from V and 1 base from J, the junction kept 17 bases outside the gene matches.

The chain carries TRBV13 and TRBJ1-6; D unresolved. The length of the CDR3 is 14 residues. Germline CDR1 reads PRHDT; CDR2 reads FYEKMQ (reference sequence). The V end was cut by 5 bases, the J end by 7 bases, with 12 bases between. The CDR3 here is CASSGFTRNSPLHF. CDR3 DNA sequence: TGTGCCAGCAGCGGGTTTACAAGGAATTCACCCCTCCACTTT.

This clone was seen just once. The rearrangement uses TRBV6-2 or TRBV6-3 and TRBJ2-7; D uncertain. The V gene's germline CDR1 is MNHEY and CDR2 SVGEGT. This CDR3 has 15 residues. Trimming took 6 bases from V and 0 from J, leaving 15 bases between them. CDR3 sequence reads: CASSHTLDPSYEQYF. CDR3 DNA: TGTGCCAGCAGCCATACGTTGGACCCCTCCTACGAGCAGTACTTC.

The chain couples TRBV5-6 to TRBJ2-1, with TRBD1 matching over 7 bases. CDR3 length: 14 residues. The ends lost 3 bases at V and 7 bases at J; junction bases unmatched: 7. In germline, CDR1 is SGHDT, CDR2 YYEEEE. CDR3 nucleotides: TGTGCCAGCAGCTCGGCATCAGGGGGTAATGAGCAGTTCTTC. This gives the protein CASSSASGGNEQFF.

This clone came up once. The chain has TRBV3-1 (or the pseudogene TRBV3-2) and TRBJ2-5; the match to TRBD2 covers 8 bases. Losses at the gene ends were 4 bases for V and 5 bases for J; bases not matched to a gene: 9. Germline CDR1 reads LGHDT; CDR2 reads YNNKEL (reference sequence). This CDR3 region has 15 residues. CDR3 DNA: TGTGCCAGCAGCCGTGCTCGGGGGGGCCAGGAGACCCAGTACTTC. Residues: CASSRARGGQETQYF.

This clone was recorded once. This chain uses TRBV3-1 (or the pseudogene TRBV3-2) with TRBJ2-7, with no clear D. The V gene's germline CDR1 is LGHDT and CDR2 YNNKEL (reference sequence). There are 13 residues in the CDR3. V was clipped by 4 bases and J by 2 bases, with 9 bases between them. This CDR3 is CASSPRPPYEQYF. For the CDR3, the DNA is TGTGCCAGCAGCCCGCGGCCGCCCTACGAGCAGTACTTC.